This TCR beta chain emerged from a study of long-term antiretroviral therapy in people with HIV. The assay, immunoSEQ v3.0, was run at survey level. Only in-frame clones appear in the TCRdb table, and some are missing; sequencing was by immunoSEQ multiplex PCR. The table records 30,000 or so clones, approximately 74% of them present only once. This clone turned up a few times. Its antigen is currently unknown. Deletions cut 0 bases from V and 7 bases from J, with 11 bases between. There are 13 residues in the CDR3. Germline assignment: CDR1 SGHDT and CDR2 YYEEEE. The study, taken as a whole, reports: HIV repertoires showed narrower CDR3 length ranges than controls.

The receptor was derived from a man in his fifties with HIV. The V gene is TRBV5-6, the J gene TRBJ2-7; TRBD1 or TRBD2 may be the D gene (5 bases each). Sequenced material: unsorted PBMCs, taken 3 years after starting antiretroviral therapy. The CDR3 DNA sequence: TGTGCCAGCAGCTTGGCCGTCGGGGCTGAGCAGTACTTC. Amino acids: CASSLAVGAEQYF.